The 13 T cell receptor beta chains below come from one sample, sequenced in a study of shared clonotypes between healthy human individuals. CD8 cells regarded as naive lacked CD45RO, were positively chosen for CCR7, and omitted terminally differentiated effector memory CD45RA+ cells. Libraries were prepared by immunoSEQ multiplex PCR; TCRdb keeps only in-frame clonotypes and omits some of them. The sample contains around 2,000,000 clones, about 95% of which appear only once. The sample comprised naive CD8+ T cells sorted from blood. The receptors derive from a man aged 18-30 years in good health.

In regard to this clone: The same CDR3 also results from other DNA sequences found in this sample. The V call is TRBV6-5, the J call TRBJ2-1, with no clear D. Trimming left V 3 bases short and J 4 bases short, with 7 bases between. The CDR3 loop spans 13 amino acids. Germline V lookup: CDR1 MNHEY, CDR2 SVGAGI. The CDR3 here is CASSYRVYNEQFF. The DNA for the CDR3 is TGTGCCAGCAGTTATCGGGTTTACAATGAGCAGTTCTTC.

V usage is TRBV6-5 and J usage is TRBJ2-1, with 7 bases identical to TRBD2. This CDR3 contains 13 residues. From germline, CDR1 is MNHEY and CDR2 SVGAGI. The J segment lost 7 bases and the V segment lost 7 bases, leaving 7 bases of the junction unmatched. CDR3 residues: CASTPGGVNEQFF. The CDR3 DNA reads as TGTGCCAGCACCCCGGGGGGTGTGAATGAGCAGTTCTTC.

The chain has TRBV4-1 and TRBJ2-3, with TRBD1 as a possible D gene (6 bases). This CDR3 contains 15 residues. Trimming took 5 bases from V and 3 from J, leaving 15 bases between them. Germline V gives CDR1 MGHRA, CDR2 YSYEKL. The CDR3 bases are TGCGCCAGCAGCTTTGGGGGCGGAGCGACAGATACGCAGTATTTT. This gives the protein CASSFGGGATDTQYF.

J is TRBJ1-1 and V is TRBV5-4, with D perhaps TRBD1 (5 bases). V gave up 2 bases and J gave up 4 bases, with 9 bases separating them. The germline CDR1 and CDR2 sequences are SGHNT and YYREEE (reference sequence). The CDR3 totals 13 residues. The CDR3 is CASSFGHSTEAFF. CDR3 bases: TGTGCCAGCAGCTTTGGACATTCCACTGAAGCTTTCTTT.

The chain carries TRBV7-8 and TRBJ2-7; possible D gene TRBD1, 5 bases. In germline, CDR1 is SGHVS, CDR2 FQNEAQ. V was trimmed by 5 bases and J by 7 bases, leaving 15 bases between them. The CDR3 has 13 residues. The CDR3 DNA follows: TGTGCCAGCAGCCCCAAATCTAAGGGGGAGCAGTACTTC. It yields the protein CASSPKSKGEQYF.

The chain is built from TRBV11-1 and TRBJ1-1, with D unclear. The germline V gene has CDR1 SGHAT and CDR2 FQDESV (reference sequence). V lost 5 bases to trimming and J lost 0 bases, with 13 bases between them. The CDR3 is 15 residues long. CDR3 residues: CASSPPTSLNTEAFF. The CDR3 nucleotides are TGTGCCAGCAGCCCCCCGACAAGTCTGAACACTGAAGCTTTCTTT.

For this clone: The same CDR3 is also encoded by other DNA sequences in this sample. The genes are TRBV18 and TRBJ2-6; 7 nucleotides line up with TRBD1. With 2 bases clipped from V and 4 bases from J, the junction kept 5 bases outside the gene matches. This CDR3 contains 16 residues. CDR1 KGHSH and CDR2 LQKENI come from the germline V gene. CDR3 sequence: CASSPSKGAGANVLTF. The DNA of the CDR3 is TGTGCCAGCTCACCAAGCAAGGGGGCCGGGGCCAACGTCCTGACTTTC.

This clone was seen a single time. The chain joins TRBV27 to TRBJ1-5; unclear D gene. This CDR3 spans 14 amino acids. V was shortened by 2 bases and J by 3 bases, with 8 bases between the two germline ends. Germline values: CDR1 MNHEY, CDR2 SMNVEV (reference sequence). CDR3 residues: CASSLKAANQPQHF. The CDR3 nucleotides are TGTGCCAGCAGTTTAAAGGCCGCCAATCAGCCCCAGCATTTT.

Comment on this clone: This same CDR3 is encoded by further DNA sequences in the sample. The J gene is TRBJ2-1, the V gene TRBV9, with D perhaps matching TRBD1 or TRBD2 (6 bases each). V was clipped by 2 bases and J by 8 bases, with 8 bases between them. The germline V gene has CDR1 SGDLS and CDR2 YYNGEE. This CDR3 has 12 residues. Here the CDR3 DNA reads TGTGCCAGCAGCGTGGAGGGGGATGAGCAGTTCTTC. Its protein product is CASSVEGDEQFF.

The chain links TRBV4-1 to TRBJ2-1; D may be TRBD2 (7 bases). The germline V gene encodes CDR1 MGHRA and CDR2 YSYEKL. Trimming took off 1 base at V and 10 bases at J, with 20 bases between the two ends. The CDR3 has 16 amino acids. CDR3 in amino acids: CASSQGGLAHSGEQFF. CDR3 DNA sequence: TGCGCCAGCAGCCAAGGGGGGCTAGCTCATAGCGGGGAGCAGTTCTTC.

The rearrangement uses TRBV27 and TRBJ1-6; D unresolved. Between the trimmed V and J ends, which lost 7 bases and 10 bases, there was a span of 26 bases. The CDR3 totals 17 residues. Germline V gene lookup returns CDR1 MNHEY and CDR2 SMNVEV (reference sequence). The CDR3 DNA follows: TGTGCCAGCACCCGGCTCCTGATCGTCGGGGTCGGATCACCCCTCCACTTT. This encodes CASTRLLIVGVGSPLHF.

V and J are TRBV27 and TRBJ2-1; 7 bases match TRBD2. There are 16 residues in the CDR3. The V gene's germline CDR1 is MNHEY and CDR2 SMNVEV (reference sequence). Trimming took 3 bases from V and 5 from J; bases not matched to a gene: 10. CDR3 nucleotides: TGTGCCAGCAGTTTGACGGGGGGACTCGGGAACAATGAGCAGTTCTTC. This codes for CASSLTGGLGNNEQFF.

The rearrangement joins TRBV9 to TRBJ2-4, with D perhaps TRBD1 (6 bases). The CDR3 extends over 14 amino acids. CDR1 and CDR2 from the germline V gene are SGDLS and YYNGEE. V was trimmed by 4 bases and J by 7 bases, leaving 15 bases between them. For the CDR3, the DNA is TGTGCCAGCAGCTTCCAAGGGGGAGAGAACATTCAGTACTTC. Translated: CASSFQGGENIQYF.